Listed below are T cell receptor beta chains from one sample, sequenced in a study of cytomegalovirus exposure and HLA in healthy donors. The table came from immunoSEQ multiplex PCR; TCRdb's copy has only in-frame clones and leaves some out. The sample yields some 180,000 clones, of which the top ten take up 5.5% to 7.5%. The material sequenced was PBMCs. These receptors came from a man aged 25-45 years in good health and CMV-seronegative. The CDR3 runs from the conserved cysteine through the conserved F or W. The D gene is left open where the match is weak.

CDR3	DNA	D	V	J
CASSPRTGWSETQYF	TGCGCCAGCAGCCCTCGGACAGGGTGGTCAGAGACCCAGTACTTC	TRBD1	TRBV5-1	TRBJ2-5
CASSASGGTTIGPNEQFF	TGTGCCAGCAGCGCGAGCGGGGGGACGACGATCGGGCCCAATGAGCAGTTCTTC	TRBD2	TRBV9	TRBJ2-1
CASSPGGTEETQYF	TGTGCCAGCAGCCCTGGTGGGACAGAAGAGACCCAGTACTTC	TRBD1	TRBV11-1	TRBJ2-5
CASSLALQETQYF	TGTGCCAGCAGCTTGGCCCTGCAAGAGACCCAGTACTTC	-	TRBV5-4	TRBJ2-5
CASSDPEQGAGYTF	TGTGCCAGCAGTGACCCAGAACAGGGGGCTGGCTACACCTTC	TRBD1	TRBV6-5	TRBJ1-2
CASSIGGLAGQETQYF	TGTGCCAGTAGTATCGGGGGACTAGCGGGGCAAGAGACCCAGTACTTC	TRBD2	TRBV19	TRBJ2-5
CASRDRVYEQYF	TGTGCCAGCAGGGACAGGGTATACGAGCAGTACTTC	TRBD1	TRBV6-6	TRBJ2-7
CAISDVGYPYEQYF	TGTGCCATCAGTGATGTCGGGTATCCCTACGAGCAGTACTTC	-	TRBV10-3	TRBJ2-7
CASNPTGSSYEQYF	TGCGCCAGCAACCCGACAGGGAGCTCCTACGAGCAGTACTTC	TRBD1	TRBV5-1	TRBJ2-7
CASSIENGRTNYGYTF	TGTGCCAGTAGTATAGAGAACGGGAGGACTAACTATGGCTACACCTTC	-	TRBV19	TRBJ1-2
CASSLLAGGYNEQFF	TGTGCCAGCAGTTTACTAGCGGGAGGGTACAATGAGCAGTTCTTC	TRBD2	TRBV27	TRBJ2-1
CASSERENNEQFF	TGTGCCAGCAGTGAGCGGGAGAACAATGAGCAGTTCTTC	TRBD2	TRBV6-4	TRBJ2-1
CASGLVPAGGVYTDTQYF	TGTGCTAGTGGTTTGGTCCCTGCTGGGGGGGTTTACACAGATACGCAGTATTTT	TRBD2	TRBV12-5	TRBJ2-3
CASSIMAGWLLGEAFF	TGTGCCAGTAGTATTATGGCAGGGTGGTTATTAGGTGAAGCTTTCTTT	-	TRBV19	TRBJ1-1
CASSPLSVRGAYEQYF	TGTGCCAGCTCACCACTTTCAGTGCGCGGGGCCTACGAGCAGTACTTC	-	TRBV18	TRBJ2-7
CASSYSGGITYEQYF	TGTGCCAGCAGCTATAGCGGCGGCATTACCTACGAGCAGTACTTC	-	TRBV7-9	TRBJ2-7
CASTDKRGANEQYF	TGCGCCAGCACAGATAAGCGGGGTGCTAACGAGCAGTACTTC	TRBD2	TRBV5-1	TRBJ2-7
CASSAPPESGGTYTGELFF	TGTGCCAGCAGTGCCCCCCCGGAAAGCGGGGGAACCTACACCGGGGAGCTGTTTTTT	TRBD2	TRBV2	TRBJ2-2
CASSDRGQSYGYTF	TGTGCCAGCTCGGACAGGGGGCAGAGCTATGGCTACACCTTC	TRBD1	TRBV18	TRBJ1-2
CSGTKKETQYF	TGCAGCGGGACTAAGAAAGAGACCCAGTACTTC	TRBD2	TRBV20-1	TRBJ2-5
CASSSPHRGSNQETQYF	TGTGCCAGCAGCTCACCCCATCGGGGATCGAACCAAGAGACCCAGTACTTC	-	TRBV7-9	TRBJ2-5
CASSGRTAHPNYGYTF	TGTGCCAGCAGCGGCCGGACAGCCCACCCTAACTATGGCTACACCTTC	-	TRBV5-6	TRBJ1-2
CAWSPSQNMNTEAFF	TGTGCCTGGAGTCCATCGCAGAACATGAACACTGAAGCTTTCTTT	-	TRBV30	TRBJ1-1
CASSKRGTSTDTQYF	TGTGCCAGCAGTAAACGAGGGACTAGCACAGATACGCAGTATTTT	-	TRBV2	TRBJ2-3
CASSGTWTGREQYF	TGTGCCAGCAGTGGCACGTGGACAGGGCGCGAGCAGTACTTC	TRBD1	TRBV6-1	TRBJ2-7
CASWKRQGYQPQHF	TGTGCCAGCTGGAAAAGACAGGGTTATCAGCCCCAGCATTTT	TRBD1	TRBV28	TRBJ1-5
CSVEEAPGQGLFSGANVLTF	TGCAGCGTTGAAGAGGCCCCGGGACAGGGACTGTTCTCGGGGGCCAACGTCCTGACTTTC	TRBD1	TRBV29-1	TRBJ2-6
CASSQGSPGIDTQYF	TGTGCCAGCAGCCAGGGGTCCCCCGGGATAGATACGCAGTATTTT	-	TRBV4-2	TRBJ2-3
CASSLARKNTEAFF	TGTGCCAGCAGTCTTGCCAGGAAAAACACTGAAGCTTTCTTT	-	TRBV28	TRBJ1-1
CATHREGAYEQCF	TGTGCCACCCACCGGGAGGGGGCCTACGAGCAGTGCTTC	-	TRBV10-3	TRBJ2-7